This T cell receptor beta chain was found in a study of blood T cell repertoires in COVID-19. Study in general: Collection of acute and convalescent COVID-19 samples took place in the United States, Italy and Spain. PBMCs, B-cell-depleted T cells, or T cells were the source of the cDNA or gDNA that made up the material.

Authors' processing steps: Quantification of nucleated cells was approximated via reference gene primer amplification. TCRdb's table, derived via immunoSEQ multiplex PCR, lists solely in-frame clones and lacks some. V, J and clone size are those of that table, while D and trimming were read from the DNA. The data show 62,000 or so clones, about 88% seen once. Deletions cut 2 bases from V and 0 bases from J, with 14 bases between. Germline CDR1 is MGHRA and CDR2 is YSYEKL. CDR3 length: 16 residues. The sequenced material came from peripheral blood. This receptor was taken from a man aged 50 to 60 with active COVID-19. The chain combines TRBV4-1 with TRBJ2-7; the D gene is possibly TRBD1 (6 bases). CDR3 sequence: CASSQPGQKLSYEQYF. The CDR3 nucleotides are TGCGCCAGCAGCCAACCAGGACAGAAACTCTCCTACGAGCAGTACTTC.